The entry that follows covers one TCR beta chain sequence. CDR3 length equals 15 residues. CDR1 is KGHDR and CDR2 is SFDVKD in the germline V gene. The J segment lost 4 bases and the V segment lost 4 bases, leaving 4 bases of the junction unmatched. The source material, RNA transcripts, was used to amplify TCR beta CDR3 regions. HTBI primers were employed in a first-round RT-PCR of the TCR CDR3. MiXCR, run by TCRdb on the multiplex PCR reads, gives a single entry per CDR3 protein. The table lists hundreds of thousands of distinct CDR3 sequences, approximately 14% of them singletons, with roughly 10% in the top ten. Graves' hyperthyroidism was deemed stable given no ophthalmopathy progression within 18 months. Each diagnosis was grounded in clinical symptoms, serum thyroxine and TRAb, thyroid ultrasound, and orbital computed tomography. This record comes from a study of T cells in Graves' hyperthyroidism and ophthalmopathy.

This clonotype was sampled from a woman between 18 and 29 years old with Graves' hyperthyroidism. What was sequenced was blood. The chain is built from TRBV24-1 and TRBJ2-1; TRBD2 matches 9 bases. The CDR3 DNA follows: TGTGCCACCAGTGACGGCGGGAGGGTATACAATGAGCAGTTCTTC. It codes for CATSDGGRVYNEQFF.